These T cell receptor beta chains were read from a single sample in a study of shared clonotypes between healthy human individuals. Repertoires were generated with immunoSEQ multiplex PCR, while TCRdb's copy carries only in-frame clones and drops some. This sample carries 950,000 to 1,100,000 clones, 60% to 80% of them seen once, and the ten largest clones take about 1.5%. Sequencing used memory CD4+ T cells sorted from blood. Every receptor here comes from a man younger than 35 in good health. Each CDR3 is given with its conserved first and last residue. The order of the fields is J gene, D gene, V gene, clone size, CDR3 DNA, CDR3 protein. A D gene is named only where the DNA matches it firmly. Some rows mark clone size as missing; the rest say once, few, many or name a class of expanded clone.

TRBJ2-5,NA,TRBV5-4,NA,TGTGCCAGCAGCCCGGGGGGGACAGGCCTTGGGGAGCAGTACTTC,CASSPGGTGLGEQYF
TRBJ1-5,NA,TRBV2,NA,TGTGCCAGCTGTTCAGGCTCCGGGGGCAATCAGCCCCAGCATTTT,CASCSGSGGNQPQHF
TRBJ2-5,TRBD2,TRBV7-9,NA,TGTGCCAGCAGTCTAGCGGGAGAGACCCAGTACTTC,CASSLAGETQYF
TRBJ2-3,NA,TRBV6-6,NA,TGTGCCAGCAGTTATCCGAGGGACAGCGGGACAGATACGCAGTATTTT,CASSYPRDSGTDTQYF
TRBJ1-2,TRBD1,TRBV5-6,NA,TGTGCCAGCAGCTTGGTTCAGGGGGCGCAGAGTGGCTACACCTTC,CASSLVQGAQSGYTF
TRBJ1-4,TRBD1,TRBV7-9,NA,TGTGCCAGCAGCTATTTTGGGACAGGGTTTAATGAAAAACTGTTTTTT,CASSYFGTGFNEKLFF
TRBJ1-6,NA,TRBV6-5,NA,TGTGCCAGCAGTTTGGCGGGCACGGGGGTTTTAGCCCTCCACTTT,CASSLAGTGVLALHF
TRBJ1-1,NA,TRBV10-3,few,TGTGCCATCAGTGAGGGGGTTTCCACTGAAGCTTTCTTT,CAISEGVSTEAFF
TRBJ2-7,NA,TRBV28,NA,TGTGCCAGCACCCCGAGGGCCCCCTACGAGCAGTACTTC,CASTPRAPYEQYF
TRBJ2-5,TRBD1,TRBV5-1,NA,TGCGCCAGCAGCTTGGGCCCAGGGGGAGAGACCCAGTACTTC,CASSLGPGGETQYF
TRBJ1-1,NA,TRBV5-6,NA,TGTGCCAGCAGCAAAATCGAGGACGCTGAAGCTTTCTTT,CASSKIEDAEAFF
TRBJ1-1,NA,TRBV5-6,NA,TGTGCCAGCAGCTTGGGCGACCGGAGAGCTTTCTTT,CASSLGDRRAFF
TRBJ2-7,NA,TRBV15,few,TGTGCCACCAGCATTAACAGGGGAGGGGCATACGAGCAGTACTTC,CATSINRGGAYEQYF
TRBJ2-3,TRBD2,TRBV5-6,NA,TGTGCCAGCAGCTTAATGGGACTACAATCAGATACGCAGTATTTT,CASSLMGLQSDTQYF
TRBJ1-3,NA,TRBV4-1,NA,TGCGCCAGCAGCCAGGGGGCGGCCTTCAGCTCTGGAAACACCATATATTTT,CASSQGAAFSSGNTIYF
TRBJ2-7,NA,TRBV19,few,TGTGCCAGTAGTATGGCAGGGAAAGTCTACGAGCAGTACTTC,CASSMAGKVYEQYF
TRBJ2-6,TRBD2,TRBV27,NA,TGTGCCAGCAGCTCGGGGGGGTCTGGGGCCAACGTCCTGACTTTC,CASSSGGSGANVLTF
TRBJ1-5,TRBD1,TRBV4-2,few,TGTGCCAGCAGCCAAGGGGGGGCTACGGGACAGGGGACTCAGCCCCAGCATTTT,CASSQGGATGQGTQPQHF
TRBJ1-1,NA,TRBV6-1,NA,TGTGCCAGCAGTGAAGAGAGGAGCACTGAAGCTTTCTTT,CASSEERSTEAFF
TRBJ2-2,NA,TRBV28,NA,TGTGCCAGCAGTCCTGACACGAACACCGGGGAGCTGTTTTTT,CASSPDTNTGELFF
TRBJ1-1,TRBD1,TRBV19,once,TGTGCCAGTAGTATAGATACAGGGGGGACTGAAGCTTTCTTT,CASSIDTGGTEAFF
TRBJ1-2,TRBD1,TRBV7-2,NA,TGTGCCAGCAGCGCAGACAGGGGGCTAGGCTACACCTTC,CASSADRGLGYTF
TRBJ2-3,TRBD2,TRBV11-2,NA,TGTGCCAGCAGCGGGACTAGCGGGGGGGCGCACGATACGCAGTATTTT,CASSGTSGGAHDTQYF
TRBJ1-5,NA,TRBV5-1,NA,TGCGCCAGGGCAAACAACAGGGGCAATCAGCCCCAGCATTTT,CARANNRGNQPQHF
TRBJ1-6,NA,TRBV7-9,few,TGTGCCAGCAGCTTCTACGGGGGGAGCTCCTATAATTCACCCCTCCACTTT,CASSFYGGSSYNSPLHF
TRBJ2-1,TRBD2,TRBV7-2,NA,TGTGCCAGCAGCGAGACTAGCGGAAAGCAGTTCTTC,CASSETSGKQFF
TRBJ1-4,NA,TRBV5-1,NA,TGCGCCCCGTTGGGGGGCGGCATTGATGAAAAACTGTTTTTT,CAPLGGGIDEKLFF
TRBJ2-5,TRBD1,TRBV9,few,TGTGCCAGCAGCGCGGGGGACAGGCGCCAAGAGACCCAGTACTTC,CASSAGDRRQETQYF
TRBJ1-6,NA,TRBV6-1,NA,TGTGCCAGCAGTGACGGCTCCTATAATTCACCCCTCCACTTT,CASSDGSYNSPLHF
TRBJ2-7,NA,TRBV28,NA,TGTGCCAGCAGCATTTGGGGGGACAGCGAGCAGTACTTC,CASSIWGDSEQYF
TRBJ2-2,NA,TRBV9,NA,TGTGCCAGCAGCCCACCGCGGGACATCGGGGAGCTGTTTTTT,CASSPPRDIGELFF
TRBJ1-2,NA,TRBV2,NA,TGTGCCAGCACCCGCGGACTGACTAACTATGGCTACACCTTC,CASTRGLTNYGYTF
TRBJ1-1,NA,TRBV18,NA,TGTGCCAGCTCGGCAGAGCGTGACACTGAAGCTTTCTTT,CASSAERDTEAFF
TRBJ2-6,TRBD2,TRBV7-2,few,TGTGCCAGCAGCTTAAGAGGGAGGGCCTCTGGGGCCAACGTCCTGACTTTC,CASSLRGRASGANVLTF
TRBJ1-2,NA,TRBV4-1,NA,TGCGCCAGCAGCCAAGGGGGGACCGAAGGGGTTCCTGGCTACACCTTC,CASSQGGTEGVPGYTF
TRBJ2-2,TRBD2,TRBV2,NA,TGTGCCAGCAGTGATGGCGGGGGGTACACCGGGGAGCTGTTTTTT,CASSDGGGYTGELFF
TRBJ1-5,TRBD1,TRBV27,NA,TGCGACCCGTATCCTCGACAGGGGTTTATATTAAGTCAGCCCCAGCATTTT,CDPYPRQGFILSQPQHF
TRBJ1-6,NA,TRBV7-2,few,TGTGCCAGCAGCCTGCGACACCAAAATTCACCCCTCCACTTT,CASSLRHQNSPLHF
TRBJ2-7,NA,TRBV19,NA,TGTGCCAGTAGTACCTCTGGACCGTACGAGCAGTACTTC,CASSTSGPYEQYF
TRBJ2-7,NA,TRBV6-1,many,TGTGCCAGCAGTGTTGGAGGGGCCTACGAGCAGTACTTC,CASSVGGAYEQYF
TRBJ2-7,TRBD1,TRBV5-1,NA,TGCGCCAGCAGCCCCCGGGACAGCTACGAGCAGTACTTC,CASSPRDSYEQYF
TRBJ2-1,TRBD1,TRBV15,NA,TGTGCCACCAGCAGGACCCTCGGACAGGGTTCCTACAATGAGCAGTTCTTC,CATSRTLGQGSYNEQFF
TRBJ2-3,TRBD2,TRBV15,NA,TGTGCCACCAGCAGAGGAGGACTAGCGGGGGGCGGCACAGATACGCAGTATTTT,CATSRGGLAGGGTDTQYF
TRBJ2-7,TRBD1,TRBV19,NA,TGTGCCAGTAGTCTCGGGACAGGGTTCGGGGAGCAGTACTTC,CASSLGTGFGEQYF
TRBJ1-2,NA,TRBV18,NA,TGTGCCAGCTCAAGCCGGGACGGACCTAACTATGGCTACACCTTC,CASSSRDGPNYGYTF
TRBJ2-1,TRBD2,TRBV5-1,once,TGCGCCAGCAGCCCCCGGACTAGCGGGAACAATGAGCAGTTCTTC,CASSPRTSGNNEQFF
TRBJ2-1,NA,TRBV9,NA,TGTGCCAGCAGCGTAGGGGTGAATGAGCAGTTCTTC,CASSVGVNEQFF
TRBJ1-5,NA,TRBV7-8,few,TGTGCCAGCAGCTTAGCGCTGACAGGCGGGAGCAATCAGCCCCAGCATTTT,CASSLALTGGSNQPQHF
TRBJ2-3,NA,TRBV11-3,NA,TGTGCCAGCAGCTTAGGACCCATGAATACGCAGTATTTT,CASSLGPMNTQYF
TRBJ2-3,TRBD1,TRBV29-1,NA,TGCAGCGCTGATTTACAGGGGGCGCGAGACACAGATACGCAGTATTTT,CSADLQGARDTDTQYF
TRBJ2-5,NA,TRBV30,NA,TGTGCCTGGGCTGGGGGCCTCGGCGAGACCCAGTACTTC,CAWAGGLGETQYF
TRBJ2-7,TRBD1,TRBV29-1,NA,TGCAGCGTCCTACAGGGGGCGCACGAGCAGTACTTC,CSVLQGAHEQYF
TRBJ2-3,NA,TRBV29-1,NA,TGCAGCGTTGAAGATCGAACAGGTGCTAGCACAGATACGCAGTATTTT,CSVEDRTGASTDTQYF